The 24 T cell receptor beta chains below come from one sample, sequenced in a study of OX40 agonist ivuxolimab in advanced cancers. Data came from immunoSEQ multiplex PCR; TCRdb stores just in-frame clones and leaves some out. The sample has tens of thousands of clones, approximately 80% seen once. Sample: CD4+ or CD8+ T cells sorted from blood, taken in a trial of the OX40 agonist ivuxolimab. These receptors were taken from an adult with an advanced solid tumor such as melanoma, head and neck, liver or kidney cancer.

V and J are TRBV29-1 and TRBJ1-2, with a weak D call TRBD1 (5 bases). V lost 2 bases, J lost 5 bases, and 15 bases lay in between. CDR3 length: 14 residues. Germline CDR1 is SQVTM and CDR2 is ANQGSEA. The DNA for the CDR3 is TGCAGCGTTGAAACAGGAGACAGCCTTTATGGCTACACCTTC. Translated: CSVETGDSLYGYTF.

V and J are TRBV19 and TRBJ1-5; 11 nucleotides agree with TRBD1. After removal of 5 bases from V and 8 bases from J, the junction contained 2 bases not matched to a gene. CDR1 is LNHDA, CDR2 SQIVND, per germline (reference sequence). This CDR3 is built from 13 residues. The CDR3 loop reads CASSGTGGEPQHF. DNA for the CDR3: TGTGCCAGTAGTGGGACAGGGGGTGAGCCCCAGCATTTT.

V usage is TRBV29-1 and J usage is TRBJ2-3, with 8 nucleotides matching TRBD2. The ends lost 2 bases at V and 1 base at J; junction bases unmatched: 8. Germline V gives CDR1 SQVTM, CDR2 ANQGSEA. The CDR3 loop spans 16 amino acids. The CDR3 DNA follows: TGCAGCGTTGAACGCCCCGGGAGGGGTCGCACAGATACGCAGTATTTT. The encoded protein is CSVERPGRGRTDTQYF.

The CDR3 bases are TGTGCCAGCAGCCCTCAGACTACGCATTCTACAGATACGCAGTATTTT. The encoded protein is CASSPQTTHSTDTQYF. This rearrangement joins TRBV9 to TRBJ2-3; a possible D gene is TRBD2 (5 bases). The germline V gene has CDR1 SGDLS and CDR2 YYNGEE. V was clipped by 4 bases and J by 3 bases, with 18 bases between them. There are 16 residues in the CDR3. Together with reference TRBV9 and TRBJ2-3, the CDR3 gives the full variable domain: DSGVTQTPKHLITATGQRVTLRCSPRSGDLSVYWYQQSLDQGLQFLIQYYNGEERAKGNILERFSAQQFPDLHSELNLSSLELGDSALYFCASSPQTTHSTDTQYFGPGTRLTVL.

The chain joins TRBV27 to TRBJ1-1; unclear D gene. CDR3 length: 13 residues. The V and J ends lost 8 bases and 7 bases respectively, with 17 bases between them. Germline CDR1 is MNHEY and CDR2 is SMNVEV (reference sequence). The DNA for the CDR3 is TGTGCCAGCGGCAAGCAAATCGGACTTGAAGCTTTCTTT. Amino acid sequence: CASGKQIGLEAFF.

The V and J genes are TRBV7-9 and TRBJ1-3; D is unclear. From germline, CDR1 is SEHNR and CDR2 FQNEAQ (reference sequence). Trimming pared 9 bases from V and 4 bases from J, leaving 16 bases between. The CDR3 is 14 residues long. The CDR3 spells CASAALNGGNTIYF. The CDR3 coding sequence is TGTGCCAGTGCTGCCCTTAACGGGGGAAACACCATATATTTT.

The J gene is TRBJ2-2, the V gene TRBV10-2; D remains unclear. V dropped 2 bases and J dropped 8 bases, with 12 bases sitting between them. Germline CDR1 is WSHSY and CDR2 is SAAADI. This CDR3 spans 14 amino acids. This CDR3 reads CASSEQAAIGELFF. The CDR3, as DNA: TGCGCCAGCAGTGAGCAGGCCGCGATAGGGGAGCTGTTTTTT.

The chain recombines TRBV7-6 with TRBJ2-3, with D maybe TRBD2 (7 bases). The germline gives CDR1 SGHVS, CDR2 FNYEAQ. This CDR3 contains 18 residues. V shed 2 bases and J shed 0 bases, with 18 bases lying between them. The CDR3 DNA is TGTGCCAGCAGCTTACGGGGGGCCCAGCCCTCTAGCACAGATACGCAGTATTTT. Its protein product is CASSLRGAQPSSTDTQYF.

CDR3 bases: TGTGCCAGCAGTCCCTCGGGGGGGCTAACTGAAGCTTTCTTT. Protein product: CASSPSGGLTEAFF. V and J are TRBV6-1 and TRBJ1-1; D possibly corresponds to TRBD1 (6 bases). CDR1 is MNHNS and CDR2 is SASEGT in the germline V gene. The CDR3 runs 14 residues. Between the trimmed V and J ends, which lost 5 bases and 5 bases, there was a span of 15 bases.

CDR3 amino acids: CASSRPTGATNEKLFF. For the CDR3, the DNA is TGCGCCAGCAGCCGACCGACGGGCGCAACTAATGAAAAACTGTTTTTT. This chain joins TRBV4-1 and TRBJ1-4, with D unresolved. The V gene lost 4 bases and the J gene lost 0 bases, with 12 bases spanning the gap. The CDR3 runs 16 residues. Per germline, CDR1 MGHRA and CDR2 YSYEKL.

The chain couples TRBV28 to TRBJ2-7; TRBD2 aligns across 7 bases. The CDR3 loop spans 14 amino acids. With 5 bases clipped from V and 2 bases from J, the junction kept 6 bases outside the gene matches. CDR1 and CDR2 from the germline V gene are MDHEN and SYDVKM. The CDR3 sequence: CASSTPSGAYEQYF. Written as DNA, the CDR3 is TGTGCCAGCAGTACCCCTAGCGGTGCCTACGAGCAGTACTTC.

This sequence joins TRBV9 and TRBJ1-4, with 7 bases lining up with TRBD1. The CDR3 is 15 residues long. V lost 0 bases to trimming and J lost 5 bases; unmatched junction nucleotides: 4. Germline CDR1 and CDR2: SGDLS and YYNGEE. CDR3 loop: CASSVEDRRNEKLFF. The CDR3 DNA reads as TGTGCCAGCAGCGTAGAGGACAGGAGGAATGAAAAACTGTTTTTT.

V is TRBV6-1 and J is TRBJ2-7, with D unresolved. The CDR3 loop spans 16 amino acids. Germline V CDR1 and CDR2: MNHNS, SASEGT. V lost 0 bases, J lost 4 bases, and 16 bases lay in between. This CDR3 is CASSEAGPVGWYEQYF. For the CDR3, the DNA is TGTGCCAGCAGTGAAGCGGGTCCCGTAGGGTGGTACGAGCAGTACTTC.

The CDR3 nucleotides read TGCAGCGTTGATAGGCGCAGAAACACTGAAGCTTTCTTT. Translated: CSVDRRRNTEAFF. V gene TRBV29-1 combines with J gene TRBJ1-1; no clear D gene. V dropped 3 bases and J dropped 2 bases, with 10 bases sitting between them. Germline V gene data show CDR1 as SQVTM and CDR2 as ANQGSEA. This CDR3 spans 13 amino acids. Together with reference TRBV29-1 and TRBJ1-1, the CDR3 gives the full variable domain: SAVISQKPSRDICQRGTSLTIQCQVDSQVTMMFWYRQQPGQSLTLIATANQGSEATYESGFVIDKFPISRPNLTFSTLTVSNMSPEDSSIYLCSVDRRRNTEAFFGQGTRLTVV.

V gene TRBV28 combines with J gene TRBJ2-5; no clear D. The CDR3 contains 13 residues. Germline assignment: CDR1 MDHEN and CDR2 SYDVKM. The V gene lost 6 bases and the J gene lost 4 bases, with 12 bases spanning the gap. CDR3 residues: CASRPGSRETQYF. The CDR3 DNA reads TGTGCCAGCAGGCCGGGCTCTCGAGAGACCCAGTACTTC. Looking up the rest from reference TRBV28 and TRBJ2-5 gives the full variable domain: DVKVTQSSRYLVKRTGEKVFLECVQDMDHENMFWYRQDPGLGLRLIYFSYDVKMKEKGDIPEGYSVSREKKERFSLILESASTNQTSMYLCASRPGSRETQYFGPGTRLLVL.

The chain couples TRBV2 to TRBJ2-5; the D gene is possibly TRBD1 (5 bases). Germline V gene data show CDR1 as SNHLY and CDR2 as FYNNEI. There are 12 residues in the CDR3. Trimming shortened V by 4 bases and J by 5 bases, and 8 bases separated the two germline ends. The CDR3 region has the DNA TGTGCCAGCAGTGTATCAGGGGAGACCCAGTACTTC. As protein: CASSVSGETQYF. Together with reference TRBV2 and TRBJ2-5, the CDR3 gives the full variable domain: EPEVTQTPSHQVTQMGQEVILRCVPISNHLYFYWYRQILGQKVEFLVSFYNNEISEKSEIFDDQFSVERPDGSNFTLKIRSTKLEDSAMYFCASSVSGETQYFGPGTRLLVL.

The genes are TRBV7-2 and TRBJ2-1, with D possibly called TRBD1 or TRBD2 (5 bases each). Germline V gene lookup returns CDR1 SGHTA and CDR2 FQGNSA. The CDR3 extends over 15 amino acids. The V and J ends lost 4 bases and 7 bases respectively, with 17 bases between them. CDR3 sequence (DNA): TGTGCCAGCAGCTCACGGTTTCCGAGGGGTAATGAGCAGTTCTTC. Its protein product is CASSSRFPRGNEQFF.

The chain has TRBV5-4 and TRBJ1-1; TRBD1 is a possible D gene (5 bases). The V and J ends lost 0 bases and 4 bases respectively, with 19 bases between them. This CDR3 has 17 amino acids. Germline V gene sequence: CDR1 SGHNT, CDR2 YYREEE (reference sequence). CDR3 DNA: TGTGCCAGCAGCTTGGACCCAACGGGGCAGGGTGGCACTGAAGCTTTCTTT. Translated: CASSLDPTGQGGTEAFF.

The V and J genes are TRBV2 and TRBJ2-5; possibly TRBD1 or TRBD2 for D (6 bases each). The CDR3 totals 15 residues. Deletions cut 6 bases from V and 2 bases from J, with 16 bases between. From germline, CDR1 is SNHLY and CDR2 FYNNEI. The CDR3 nucleotides read TGTGCCAGCAGGCCCGTCTTAGGGGGGCAAGAGACCCAGTACTTC. It specifies CASRPVLGGQETQYF.

The V call is TRBV18, the J call TRBJ2-1; 9 bases map to TRBD1. This CDR3 region has 12 residues. With V trimmed by 3 bases and J by 15 bases, 6 bases remained unmatched. Germline V gives CDR1 KGHSH, CDR2 LQKENI. CDR3 coding DNA: TGTGCCAGCTCACCGTCCGGGACAGGGAGGTTCTTC. Its translation: CASSPSGTGRFF.

This clone was recorded only once. The germline gene is not matched at one end of the junction; a read error may be the cause. The chain employs TRBV7-7 and TRBJ2-3; 7 bases match TRBD2. CDR1 and CDR2 from the germline V gene are SSHAT and FNYEAQ (reference sequence). CDR3 size: 16 residues. The CDR3 sequence: CASSLGRGDLTDTQYF. CDR3 coding DNA: TGTGCTAGCAGCTTAGGTCGGGGGGATCTCACAGATACGCAGTATTTT.

J is TRBJ2-3 and V is TRBV28; 7 nucleotides match TRBD2. This CDR3 region has 16 residues. V shed 7 bases, J shed 2 bases, and the junction held 12 bases outside the gene matches. Germline V gives CDR1 MDHEN, CDR2 SYDVKM. The CDR3 region has the DNA TGTGCCAGCACCGGGGGAGGGAGGGTGGCCACAGATACGCAGTATTTT. It encodes CASTGGGRVATDTQYF.

The chain carries TRBV6-1 and TRBJ1-3; 7 nucleotides agree with TRBD1. CDR1 MNHNS and CDR2 SASEGT come from the germline V gene. J lost 0 bases, V lost 7 bases, and 6 bases had no gene match. The CDR3 runs to 15 residues. CDR3 residues: CASNGQAYSGNTIYF. CDR3 nucleotides: TGTGCCAGCAACGGACAGGCCTACTCTGGAAACACCATATATTTT.

The chain is built from TRBV5-1 and TRBJ2-7; D is unclear. The germline V gene has CDR1 SGHRS and CDR2 YFSETQ. This CDR3 has 13 amino acids. V was clipped by 0 bases and J by 3 bases, with 7 bases between them. The CDR3 DNA is TGCGCCAGCAGCTTGGCCCGCCTCTACGAGCAGTACTTC. This codes for CASSLARLYEQYF.